The TCR beta chain described here comes from a study of blood T cells in healthy people across ages. PCR was performed a second time for roughly 7 to 11 cycles using a sample-barcoded 5' primer and a J-beta primer mix. TCRdb independently ran MiXCR on the 5' RACE reads; one entry per CDR3 protein. The data contain 450,000 to 700,000 distinct CDR3 sequences, roughly 28% of them singletons. CDR1 and CDR2 from the germline V gene are SGHVS and FNYEAQ. The V gene lost 1 base and the J gene lost 5 bases, with 11 bases spanning the gap. The CDR3 length is 14 residues. The V call is TRBV7-6, the J call TRBJ2-5; D could derive from TRBD1 or TRBD2 (5 bases each). The sequenced sample was blood. The TCR sequence derives from a woman aged 70-85 years in good health. The CDR3 sequence is CASSLGGVVETQYF. For the CDR3, the DNA is TGTGCCAGCAGCTTAGGAGGGGTAGTGGAGACCCAGTACTTC.